This record concerns one T cell receptor (beta chain) sequence. The germline CDR1 and CDR2 sequences are SEHNR and FQNEAQ (reference sequence). The CDR3 has 14 residues. With V trimmed by 5 bases and J by 4 bases, 3 bases remained unmatched. The data belong to a study of blood T cell repertoires in COVID-19. For the study at large: COVID-19 samples from acute and convalescent phases originated in the United States, Italy and Spain. PBMCs, B-cell-depleted T cells, or T cells were the source of the cDNA or gDNA that made up the material.

Under the authors' procedure: Amplification from reference gene primers served as the basis for estimated nucleated cell counts. Clones were read by immunoSEQ multiplex PCR, and TCRdb kept only the in-frame ones, dropping some. That table is the source of V, J and clone size, and D and trimming were worked out from the DNA. The sample holds roughly 200,000 clones; approximately 87% are singletons and the top ten take approximately 6.2%. Sample: peripheral blood. The clonotype comes from a man in his 60s who had recovered from COVID-19. The chain uses TRBV7-9 and TRBJ2-2, with 8 positions matching TRBD1. CDR3: CASSPGQVTGELFF. CDR3 in DNA: TGTGCCAGCAGCCCGGGACAGGTCACCGGGGAGCTGTTTTTT.